What follows describes a single T cell receptor beta chain. The antigen remains undetermined. The data were produced by immunoSEQ multiplex PCR, yet TCRdb's version contains in-frame clones alone and is incomplete. This sample carries around 97,000 clones, over 90% of them seen once, and the ten largest clones take about 1.2%. The data belong to a study of siplizumab effects on memory and regulatory T cells. Study-wide points: The average Treg-derived proportion among mappable alloreactive CD4+ clones was 65% to 80% with siplizumab versus about 30% in controls.

The ends were cut back, 0 bases at V and 4 bases at J, with 8 bases in the middle. The CDR3 extends over 14 amino acids. The germline V gene encodes CDR1 SGHDN and CDR2 FVKESK. Specimen: non-Treg CD4+ T cells sorted from blood. J is TRBJ2-3 and V is TRBV14; D call uncertain. This sequence was found in a human donor in good health. CDR3 sequence: CASSQDEVADTQYF. CDR3 sequence (DNA): TGTGCCAGCAGCCAAGATGAGGTCGCAGATACGCAGTATTTT.